A single sample gave rise to the 22 T cell receptor beta chains below, sequenced in a study of T cells expressing NK-cell markers. From the 5' RACE reads, TCRdb lists one entry per CDR3 protein and no DNA. The data show hundreds of thousands of distinct CDR3 sequences, and the top ten clones hold 7.3%. Sequencing input: blood T cells: a sorted CD56 or NKG2C T cell subset, CD4+ or CD8+ T cells, or bulk PBMC T cells (not recorded which). The receptor set was obtained from a woman between 18 and 70 years old in good health.

This chain links TRBV12-3 or TRBV12-4 with TRBJ2-7; the D gene TCRdb calls, TRBD1, cannot be checked with no DNA. The CDR3 extends over 14 amino acids. The CDR3 sequence: CASSRQGGSYEQYF.

V is TRBV5-5 and J is TRBJ2-2. Per germline, CDR1 SGHKS and CDR2 YYEKEE (reference sequence). The CDR3 length is 12 residues. CDR3 amino acids: CASRPNTGELFF.

The rearrangement uses TRBV7-2 and TRBJ2-1. Germline V lookup: CDR1 SGHTA, CDR2 FQGNSA. CDR3 size: 12 residues. CDR3 loop: CASSFFDREQFF.

The chain combines TRBV7-2 with TRBJ1-1. The CDR3 runs 15 residues. Germline V lookup: CDR1 SGHTA, CDR2 FQGNSA. CDR3 sequence reads: CASSLEGWWNTEAFF.

V gene TRBV7-2 combines with J gene TRBJ2-7; TCRdb's assignment of TRBD2 cannot be checked, as there is no DNA. CDR1 and CDR2 from the germline V gene are SGHTA and FQGNSA. The CDR3 has 16 amino acids. The chain's CDR3 is CASSLATSGNSYEQYF.

The chain carries TRBV6-5 and TRBJ2-1; the TCRdb call, TRBD2, lacks DNA for checking. The CDR3 is 15 residues long. The germline gives CDR1 MNHEY, CDR2 SVGAGI. The CDR3 is CASSYYLAGEREQFF.

The chain combines TRBV18 with TRBJ2-3; absent DNA, TCRdb's TRBD1 call cannot be checked. CDR3 length equals 15 residues. Germline values: CDR1 KGHSH, CDR2 LQKENI. CDR3 region: CASPGKRGSTDTQYF.

The chain joins TRBV6-2 or TRBV6-3 to TRBJ1-5; the D call of TRBD1 rests on TCRdb alone, since no DNA is present to check it. In germline, CDR1 is MNHEY, CDR2 SVGEGT. This CDR3 region has 19 residues. The CDR3 is CASSYGDFPRDGDNQPQHF.

The chain is built from TRBV18 and TRBJ2-3; the D call of TRBD2 rests on TCRdb alone, since no DNA is present to check it. The CDR3 has 17 residues. The germline gives CDR1 KGHSH, CDR2 LQKENI. CDR3 residues: CASSPRRTSGPEDTQYF.

The chain recombines TRBV6-5 with TRBJ1-1; TCRdb's assignment of TRBD1 cannot be checked, as there is no DNA. In germline, CDR1 is MNHEY, CDR2 SVGAGI. The CDR3 has 15 residues. CDR3 sequence: CASSYPRQGGTEAFF.

This chain connects TRBV20-1 to TRBJ2-1; absent DNA, TCRdb's TRBD2 call cannot be checked. Germline CDR1 is DFQATT and CDR2 is SNEGSKA (reference sequence). The CDR3 loop spans 17 amino acids. This CDR3 is CSASGPVASGTYNEQFF.

This sequence joins TRBV7-3 and TRBJ2-3. CDR1 and CDR2 (germline): SGHTA, FQGTGA. The CDR3 contains 13 residues. CDR3 region: CASSFDITDTQYF.

The gene calls are TRBV6-1 and TRBJ2-3; the D gene TCRdb calls, TRBD1, cannot be checked with no DNA. The germline gives CDR1 MNHNS, CDR2 SASEGT. This CDR3 is 15 amino acids long. CDR3 residues: CASSTRAGGSDTQYF.

This CDR3 reads CASSWWTSGSTDTQYF. The J gene is TRBJ2-3, the V gene TRBV5-1; TCRdb lists TRBD2, though no DNA is available to test this call. The CDR3 consists of 16 residues. From germline, CDR1 is SGHRS and CDR2 YFSETQ.

The V call is TRBV11-2, the J call TRBJ2-6; TCRdb indicates TRBD2, and absent DNA this call remains unverified. This CDR3 is 15 amino acids long. Germline V gene data show CDR1 as SGHAT and CDR2 as FQNNGV. CDR3 protein: CASSHGGAGANVLTF.

The chain has TRBV20-1 and TRBJ2-1; with no DNA, the TCRdb D assignment of TRBD2 cannot be verified. The CDR3 consists of 15 residues. Germline lookup yields CDR1 DFQATT and CDR2 SNEGSKA (reference sequence). CDR3 region: CSAHSGGAVDNEQFF.

The chain recombines TRBV6-1 with TRBJ2-1; TCRdb's D gene call, TRBD1, goes unchecked for lack of DNA. Germline V CDR1 and CDR2: MNHNS, SASEGT. The CDR3 loop spans 15 amino acids. This chain's CDR3 is CASCTGDRAPNEQFF.

The chain uses TRBV3-1 and TRBJ1-2; without DNA, the TCRdb call of TRBD1 cannot be checked. The CDR3 runs to 14 residues. Germline loops: CDR1 LGHDT, CDR2 YNNKEL (reference sequence). This CDR3 reads CASSAGTGNYGYTF.

This chain uses TRBV5-6 with TRBJ2-2. This CDR3 has 14 amino acids. Germline CDR1 reads SGHDT; CDR2 reads YYEEEE. The CDR3 protein is CASSLVHATGELFF.

The V and J genes are TRBV7-2 and TRBJ1-1. The germline gives CDR1 SGHTA, CDR2 FQGNSA. The CDR3 is 15 residues long. The CDR3 here is CASSLVGGKETEAFF.

The rearrangement links TRBV29-1 to TRBJ2-5; the TRBD1 assignment by TCRdb is unverifiable without DNA. Germline loops: CDR1 SQVTM, CDR2 ANQGSEA. This CDR3 comprises 13 residues. CDR3 sequence reads: CSVGGTAGETQYF.

This sequence joins TRBV2 and TRBJ2-2; with no DNA, the TCRdb D assignment of TRBD2 cannot be verified. CDR1 and CDR2 from the germline V gene are SNHLY and FYNNEI. This CDR3 is 15 amino acids long. Here the CDR3 reads CATRAGGSNTGELFF.